This T cell receptor beta chain was profiled in a study of OX40 agonist ivuxolimab in advanced cancers. Measured with immunoSEQ multiplex PCR; TCRdb has only the in-frame clones, and not every one. Counted here are under 50,000 clones, 60% to 85% occurring once; the ten biggest clones make up about an eighth. As for this clone: Its antigen is not identified.

Broader study findings: Mean expanded clone counts were higher in CD8+ than CD4+ T cells. Also showing low normalized T-cell clonal expansion were some of the nonresponders.

The sample in question was CD4+ or CD8+ T cells sorted from blood, obtained in a trial of the OX40 agonist ivuxolimab. This clonotype originated in an adult with an advanced solid tumor such as melanoma, head and neck, liver or kidney cancer.

This CDR3 is CASSLLGQSVGELFF. The CDR3, as DNA: TGTGCCAGCAGTTTATTAGGGCAGTCCGTTGGGGAGCTGTTTTTT. The rearrangement links TRBV27 to TRBJ2-2; D gene ambiguous. Germline values: CDR1 MNHEY, CDR2 SMNVEV (reference sequence). The length of the CDR3 is 15 residues. V dropped 1 base and J dropped 8 bases, with 14 bases sitting between them.